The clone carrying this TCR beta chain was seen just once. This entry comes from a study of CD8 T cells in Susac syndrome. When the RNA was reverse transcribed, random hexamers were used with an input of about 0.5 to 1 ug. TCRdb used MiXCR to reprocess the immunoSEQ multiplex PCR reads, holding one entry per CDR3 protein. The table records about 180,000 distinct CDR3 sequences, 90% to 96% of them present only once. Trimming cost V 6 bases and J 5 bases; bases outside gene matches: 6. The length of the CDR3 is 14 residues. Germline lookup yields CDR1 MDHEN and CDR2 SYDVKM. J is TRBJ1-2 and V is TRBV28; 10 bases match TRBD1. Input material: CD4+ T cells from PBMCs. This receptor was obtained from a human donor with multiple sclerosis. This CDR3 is CASSRDRGHYGYTF. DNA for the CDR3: TGTGCCAGCAGCCGGGACAGGGGTCATTATGGCTACACCTTC.